Reported below is one T cell receptor (beta chain). The CDR3 has 15 residues. Trimming cost V 3 bases and J 7 bases; bases outside gene matches: 9. CDR1 MDHEN and CDR2 SYDVKM come from the germline V gene. Clones were sequenced by immunoSEQ multiplex PCR, and TCRdb holds only the in-frame ones, with some missing. The sample records almost 70,000 clones, 96% being singletons. These data come from a study of cytomegalovirus exposure and HLA in healthy donors. The chain carries TRBV28 and TRBJ1-5; TRBD1 aligns across 7 bases. What was sequenced was PBMCs. The sequence derives from a young woman in good health and CMV-seropositive. The CDR3 reads CASSFRGQRQQPQHF. The CDR3 DNA follows: TGTGCCAGCAGTTTTAGGGGACAGAGGCAACAGCCCCAGCATTTT.